Below, one T cell receptor (beta chain) is given with its context. The antigen remains unidentified. This sample stems from a study of cytomegalovirus exposure and HLA in healthy donors. Study summary: Roughly 92 million unique TCRs, all from HLA-typed donors, were included in an early release of the data. General study findings and limits: The study dropped some indistinguishable V segments, TRBV6-2 and TRBV6-3 among them.

PCR involved 60 Vbeta and 13 Jbeta primers. How the authors handled the data: A later analysis tallied approximately 87 million unique TCR beta chains, 9.5 million to 14 million of them shared. Method: immunoSEQ multiplex PCR; TCRdb's copy keeps in-frame clones and lacks some. That table is the source of V, J and clone size, and D and trimming were worked out from the DNA. The table includes about 170,000 clones, roughly 60% detected once. With 1 base removed from V and 7 bases from J, the gap between germline ends came to 10 bases. The CDR3 covers 14 residues. Germline loops: CDR1 SEHNR, CDR2 FQNEAQ (reference sequence).

Sequencing was done on a sample of PBMCs. The clonotype originates from a man in his forties in good health and CMV-seronegative. The chain uses TRBV7-9 and TRBJ2-2; D not resolved. Here the CDR3 DNA reads TGTGCCAGCAGCTTAGATCTTGTCGGCGGGGAGCTGTTTTTT. Its protein product is CASSLDLVGGELFF.